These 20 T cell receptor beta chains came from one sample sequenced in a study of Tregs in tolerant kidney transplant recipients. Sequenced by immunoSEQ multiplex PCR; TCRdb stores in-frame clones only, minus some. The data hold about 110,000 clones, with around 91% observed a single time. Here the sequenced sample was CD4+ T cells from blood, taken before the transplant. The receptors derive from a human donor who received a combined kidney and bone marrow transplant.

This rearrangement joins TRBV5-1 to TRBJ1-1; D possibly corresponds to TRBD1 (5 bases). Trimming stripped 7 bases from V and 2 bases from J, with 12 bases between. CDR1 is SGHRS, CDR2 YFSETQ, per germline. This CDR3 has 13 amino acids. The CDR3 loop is CASFGGDNTEAFF. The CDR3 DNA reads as TGCGCCAGCTTCGGGGGGGATAACACTGAAGCTTTCTTT. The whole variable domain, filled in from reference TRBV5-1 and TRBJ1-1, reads KAGVTQTPRYLIKTRGQQVTLSCSPISGHRSVSWYQQTPGQGLQFLFEYFSETQRNKGNFPGRFSGRQFSNSRSEMNVSTLELGDSALYLCASFGGDNTEAFFGQGTRLTVV.

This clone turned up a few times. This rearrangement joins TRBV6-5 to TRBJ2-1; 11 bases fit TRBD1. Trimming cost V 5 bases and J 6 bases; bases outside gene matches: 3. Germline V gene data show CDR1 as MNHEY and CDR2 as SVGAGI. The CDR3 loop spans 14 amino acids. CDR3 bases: TGTGCCAGCAGTCGCGGGACAGGGGGCAATGAGCAGTTCTTC. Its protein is CASSRGTGGNEQFF.

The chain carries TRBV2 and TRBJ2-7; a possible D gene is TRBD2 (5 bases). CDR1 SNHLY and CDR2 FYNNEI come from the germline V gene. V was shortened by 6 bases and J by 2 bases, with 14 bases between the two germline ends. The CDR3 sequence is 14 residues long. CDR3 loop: CASRSTRGTYEQYF. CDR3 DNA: TGTGCCAGCAGGTCCACTAGAGGGACCTACGAGCAGTACTTC.

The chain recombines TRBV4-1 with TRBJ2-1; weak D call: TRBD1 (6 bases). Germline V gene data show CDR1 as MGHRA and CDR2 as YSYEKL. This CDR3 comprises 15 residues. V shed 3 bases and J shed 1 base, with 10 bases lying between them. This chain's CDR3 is CASSQGAQSYNEQFF. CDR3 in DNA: TGCGCCAGCAGCCAGGGGGCCCAGTCCTACAATGAGCAGTTCTTC.

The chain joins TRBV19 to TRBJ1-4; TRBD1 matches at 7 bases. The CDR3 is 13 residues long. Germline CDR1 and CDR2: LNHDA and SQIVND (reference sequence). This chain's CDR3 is CCSRGPREEKLFF. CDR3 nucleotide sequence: TGTTGCTCTAGGGGGCCCAGGGAGGAAAAACTGTTTTTT.

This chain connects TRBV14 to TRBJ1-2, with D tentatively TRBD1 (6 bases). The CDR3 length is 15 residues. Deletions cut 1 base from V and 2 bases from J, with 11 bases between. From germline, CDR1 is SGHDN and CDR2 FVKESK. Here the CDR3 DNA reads TGTGCCAGCAGCCAAGCCGCGACAGGCAACTATGGCTACACCTTC. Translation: CASSQAATGNYGYTF.

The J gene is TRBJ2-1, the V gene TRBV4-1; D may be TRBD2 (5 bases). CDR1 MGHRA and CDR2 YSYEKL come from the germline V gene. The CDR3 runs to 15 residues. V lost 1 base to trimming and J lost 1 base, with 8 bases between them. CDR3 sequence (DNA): TGCGCCAGCAGCCAAGGAGACTATTCCTACAATGAGCAGTTCTTC. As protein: CASSQGDYSYNEQFF.

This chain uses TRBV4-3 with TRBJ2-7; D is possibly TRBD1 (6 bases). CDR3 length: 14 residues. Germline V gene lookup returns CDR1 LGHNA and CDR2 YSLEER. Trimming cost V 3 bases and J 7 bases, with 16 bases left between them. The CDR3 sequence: CASSQIQGSGEQYF. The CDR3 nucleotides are TGCGCCAGCAGCCAGATACAGGGCTCTGGTGAGCAGTACTTC.

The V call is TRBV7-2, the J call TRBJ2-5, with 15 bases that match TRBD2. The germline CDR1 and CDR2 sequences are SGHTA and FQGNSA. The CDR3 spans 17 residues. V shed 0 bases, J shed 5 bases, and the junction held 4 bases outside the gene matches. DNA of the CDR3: TGTGCCAGCAGCTTAGCGGGGACTAGCGGGAGGTGGGAGACCCAGTACTTC. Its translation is CASSLAGTSGRWETQYF.

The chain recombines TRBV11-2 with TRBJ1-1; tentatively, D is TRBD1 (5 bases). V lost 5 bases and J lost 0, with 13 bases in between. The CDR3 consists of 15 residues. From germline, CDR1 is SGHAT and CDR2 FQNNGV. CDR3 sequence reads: CASSQRQLMNTEAFF. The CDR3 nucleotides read TGTGCCAGCAGCCAAAGACAGCTTATGAACACTGAAGCTTTCTTT.

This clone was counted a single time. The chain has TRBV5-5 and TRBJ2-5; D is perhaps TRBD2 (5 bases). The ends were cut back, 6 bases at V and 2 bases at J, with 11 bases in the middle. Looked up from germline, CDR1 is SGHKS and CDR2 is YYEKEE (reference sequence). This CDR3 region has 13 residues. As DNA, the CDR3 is TGTGCCAGCAACCGAGGCGGGCAAGAGACCCAGTACTTC. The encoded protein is CASNRGGQETQYF.

The CDR3 is CAVASGRAGSYNEQFF. In nucleotides, the CDR3 is TGTGCCGTGGCTAGCGGGAGGGCCGGCTCCTACAATGAGCAGTTCTTC. The J gene is TRBJ2-1, the V gene TRBV30; the match to TRBD2 covers 12 bases. There are 16 residues in the CDR3. CDR1 GTSNPN and CDR2 SVGIG come from the germline V gene (reference sequence). Trimming removed 8 bases from V and 0 bases from J; junction bases left unmatched: 8.

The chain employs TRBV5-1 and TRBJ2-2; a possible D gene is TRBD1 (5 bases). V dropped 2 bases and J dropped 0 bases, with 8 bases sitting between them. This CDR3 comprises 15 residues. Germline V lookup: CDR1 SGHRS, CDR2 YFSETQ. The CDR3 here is CASSLTGANTGELFF. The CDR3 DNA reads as TGCGCCAGCAGCTTAACAGGAGCGAACACCGGGGAGCTGTTTTTT.

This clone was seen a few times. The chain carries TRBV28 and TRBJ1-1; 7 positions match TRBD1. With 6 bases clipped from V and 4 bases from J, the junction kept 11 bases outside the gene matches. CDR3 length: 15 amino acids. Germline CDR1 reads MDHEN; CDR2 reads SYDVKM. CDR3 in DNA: TGTGCCAGCAGCCCTCCGACAGGGACGACCACTGAAGCTTTCTTT. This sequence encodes CASSPPTGTTTEAFF.

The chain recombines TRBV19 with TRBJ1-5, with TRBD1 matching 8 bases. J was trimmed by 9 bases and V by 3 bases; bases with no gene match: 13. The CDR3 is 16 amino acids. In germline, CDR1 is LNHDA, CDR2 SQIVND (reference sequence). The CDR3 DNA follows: TGTGCCAGTAGTATTGCCAGGGGGCGGTTCGGTCTGCCCCAGCATTTT. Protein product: CASSIARGRFGLPQHF. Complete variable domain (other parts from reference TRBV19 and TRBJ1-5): DGGITQSPKYLFRKEGQNVTLSCEQNLNHDAMYWYRQDPGQGLRLIYYSQIVNDFQKGDIAEGYSVSREKKESFPLTVTSAQKNPTAFYLCASSIARGRFGLPQHFGDGTRLSIL.

Written as DNA, the CDR3 is TGTGCCAGTAGTTCTATGGGGACAGGACTTTTGCGGCAGTACTTC. Encoded protein: CASSSMGTGLLRQYF. The chain uses TRBV19 and TRBJ2-7, with 8 bases lining up with TRBD1. Germline V lookup: CDR1 LNHDA, CDR2 SQIVND (reference sequence). The V gene end was trimmed by 5 bases and the J gene end by 9 bases; junction bases not matched to a gene: 15. The CDR3 runs to 15 residues.

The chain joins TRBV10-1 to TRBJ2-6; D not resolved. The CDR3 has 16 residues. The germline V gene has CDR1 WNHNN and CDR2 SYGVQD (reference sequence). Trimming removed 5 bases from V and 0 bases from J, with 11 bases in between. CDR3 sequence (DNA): TGCGCCAGCAGTATGAGCGTCAGCTCTGGGGCCAACGTCCTGACTTTC. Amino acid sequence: CASSMSVSSGANVLTF.

The DNA of the CDR3 is TGTGCCAGCAGCGCTGGCACCTTCTCCTACAATGAGCAGTTCTTC. Its translation: CASSAGTFSYNEQFF. The chain combines TRBV7-2 with TRBJ2-1, with D unclear. The germline V and J ends were trimmed by 5 bases and 0 bases, with 11 bases remaining between them. This CDR3 comprises 15 residues. In germline, CDR1 is SGHTA, CDR2 FQGNSA.

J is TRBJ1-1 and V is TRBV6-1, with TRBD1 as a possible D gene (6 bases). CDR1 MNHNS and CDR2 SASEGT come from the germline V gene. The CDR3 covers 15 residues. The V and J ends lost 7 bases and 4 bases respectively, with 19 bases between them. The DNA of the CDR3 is TGTGCCAGCATGGCCAGGGGCCCCTGGGGCACTGAAGCTTTCTTT. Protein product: CASMARGPWGTEAFF.

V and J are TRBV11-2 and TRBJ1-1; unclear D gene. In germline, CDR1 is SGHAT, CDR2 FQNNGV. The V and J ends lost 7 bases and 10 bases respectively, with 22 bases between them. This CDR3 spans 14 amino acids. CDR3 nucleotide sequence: TGTGCCAGCAAAACTCACCGATGCCTAGGTGGAGCTTTCTTT. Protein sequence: CASKTHRCLGGAFF.